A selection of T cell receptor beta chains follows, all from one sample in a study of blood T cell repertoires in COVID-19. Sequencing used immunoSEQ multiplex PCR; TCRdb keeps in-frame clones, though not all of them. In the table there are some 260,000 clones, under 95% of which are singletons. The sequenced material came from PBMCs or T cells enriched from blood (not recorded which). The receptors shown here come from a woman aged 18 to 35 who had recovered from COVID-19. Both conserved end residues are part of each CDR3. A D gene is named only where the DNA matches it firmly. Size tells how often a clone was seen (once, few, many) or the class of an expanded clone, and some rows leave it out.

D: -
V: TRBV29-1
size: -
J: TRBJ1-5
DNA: TGCAGCGTAGGATCGGCAGGGCGTGATCAGCCCCAGCATTTT
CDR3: CSVGSAGRDQPQHF

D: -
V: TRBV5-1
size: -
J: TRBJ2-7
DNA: TGCGCCAGCAGCTTCCAAACCACAGGGACCCCCTACGAGCAGTACTTC
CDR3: CASSFQTTGTPYEQYF

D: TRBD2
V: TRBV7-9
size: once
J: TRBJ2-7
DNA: TGTGCCAGCAGCTCCTCGGGACTAGCGGGAACATCCCCCTACGAGCAGTACTTC
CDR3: CASSSSGLAGTSPYEQYF

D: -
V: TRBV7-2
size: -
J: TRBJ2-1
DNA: TGTGCCATCCTCACCCCCGAGGGATACAATGAGCAGTTCTTC
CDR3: CAILTPEGYNEQFF

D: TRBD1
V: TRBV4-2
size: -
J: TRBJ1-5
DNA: TGTGCCAGCAGCCAAGACCCCCACGGGACAGGGACTAATCAGCCCCAGCATTTT
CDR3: CASSQDPHGTGTNQPQHF

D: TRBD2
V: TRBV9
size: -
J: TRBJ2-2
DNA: TGTGCCAGCAGCGTAGTCCTAGCGGGCCAGAACACCGGGGAGCTGTTTTTT
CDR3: CASSVVLAGQNTGELFF

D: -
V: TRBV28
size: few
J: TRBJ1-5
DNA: TGTGCCAGCACCATATGGGGAGCGGTACAGCCCCAGCATTTT
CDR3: CASTIWGAVQPQHF

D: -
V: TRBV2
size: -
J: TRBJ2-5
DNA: TGTGCCAGCAGTGACGGGGAGACCCAGTACTTC
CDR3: CASSDGETQYF

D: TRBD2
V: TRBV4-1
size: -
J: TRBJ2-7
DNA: TGCGCCAGCAGCCAAGATCAGTTTCCTAGCGGGGGGTCCTGGGAATACGAGCAGTACTTC
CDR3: CASSQDQFPSGGSWEYEQYF

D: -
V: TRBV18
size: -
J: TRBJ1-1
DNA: TGTGCCAGCTCACCCGGACCACCCCCAGGGACTGAAGCTTTCTTT
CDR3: CASSPGPPPGTEAFF

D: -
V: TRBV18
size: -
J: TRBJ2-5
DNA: TGTGCCAGCTCCCAGACTAGTAGGGGAGAGACCCAGTACTTC
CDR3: CASSQTSRGETQYF

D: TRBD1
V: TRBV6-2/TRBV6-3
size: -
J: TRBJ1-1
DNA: TGTGCCAGCATCCCGACAGGGGGCACTGAAGCTTTCTTT
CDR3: CASIPTGGTEAFF

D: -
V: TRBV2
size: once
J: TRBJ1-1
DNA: TGTGCCAGCAGTTTGAACGGGGGTAATCTCTCGGGAGCTTTCTTT
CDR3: CASSLNGGNLSGAFF

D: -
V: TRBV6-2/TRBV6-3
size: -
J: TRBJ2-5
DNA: TGTGCCAGCAGCCACGGTCGGGTACAGTACTTC
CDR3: CASSHGRVQYF

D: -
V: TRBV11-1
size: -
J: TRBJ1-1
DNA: TGTGCCAGCAGCCCCCCGGTCGGGAGAGGAACGGCTGAAGCTTTCTTT
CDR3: CASSPPVGRGTAEAFF

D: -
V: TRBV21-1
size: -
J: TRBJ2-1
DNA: TGTGCCAGCAGCATTCAACCCGAGGACTGCATCTCCTACAATGAGCAGTTCTTC
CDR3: CASSIQPEDCISYNEQFF

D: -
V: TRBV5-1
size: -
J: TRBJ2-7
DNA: TGCGCCAGCAGCTCGAACAGGGCGATGGGCGAGCAGTACTTC
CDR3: CASSSNRAMGEQYF

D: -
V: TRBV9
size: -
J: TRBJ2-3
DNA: TGTGCCAGCAGCGTAGCTACGGCAGATACGCAGTATTTT
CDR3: CASSVATADTQYF